The clone carrying this T cell receptor beta chain was recorded a few times. These data belong to a study of cytomegalovirus exposure and HLA in healthy donors. PCR was performed using 60 Vbeta and 13 Jbeta primers. Here immunoSEQ multiplex PCR was the method, and the copy in TCRdb shows in-frame clones only, minus some. The sample carries around 81,000 clones, around 60% recorded once. The V and J ends lost 6 bases and 6 bases, in that order; junction bases with no gene match: 2. Germline values: CDR1 SNHLY, CDR2 FYNNEI. This CDR3 comprises 11 residues. The chain combines TRBV2 with TRBJ2-7, with 7 positions matching TRBD1. Sequences were obtained from PBMCs. This TCR came from a man aged 30 to 45 in good health and CMV-seropositive. CDR3 bases: TGTGCCAGCAGCGCAGGGGGCGAGCAGTACTTC. Translated, it gives CASSAGGEQYF. Combining the CDR3 with reference TRBV2 and TRBJ2-7 gives the whole variable domain EPEVTQTPSHQVTQMGQEVILRCVPISNHLYFYWYRQILGQKVEFLVSFYNNEISEKSEIFDDQFSVERPDGSNFTLKIRSTKLEDSAMYFCASSAGGEQYFGPGTRLTVT.